The rows below give T cell receptor beta chains drawn from one sample of a study of shared clonotypes between healthy human individuals. Profiled with immunoSEQ multiplex PCR; TCRdb holds only in-frame clones, not every one. The table records around 1.1 million clones, around 82% of them present only once. Material: memory CD4+ T cells from PBMCs. These receptors originate from a man younger than 35 in good health. Some clones in this sample may be carry-over from other donors' samples. Each CDR3 is given with its conserved first and last residue. A D gene is named only where the DNA matches it firmly. Size values are once, few and many counts, or a class for expanded clones, and some rows have none.

TRBV18	TRBD1	TRBJ2-3	many	CASSRTQGAPDTQYF	TGTGCCAGCTCTCGAACTCAGGGGGCTCCAGATACGCAGTATTTT
TRBV20-1	-	TRBJ2-3	many	CSASETDTQYF	TGCAGTGCTAGCGAGACAGATACGCAGTATTTT
TRBV9	-	TRBJ2-1	once	CASSAGGSSYNEQFF	TGTGCCAGCAGCGCCGGGGGAAGCTCCTACAATGAGCAGTTCTTC
TRBV2	TRBD1	TRBJ2-3	-	CASSRQGGTDTQYF	TGTGCCAGCAGTCGACAGGGCGGCACAGATACGCAGTATTTT
TRBV5-1	-	TRBJ1-3	few	CASSPEEVPGNTIYF	TGCGCCAGCAGCCCAGAAGAGGTACCTGGAAACACCATATATTTT
TRBV18	-	TRBJ2-7	-	CASSPRTGSYEQYF	TGTGCCAGCTCACCCAGGACGGGCTCCTACGAGCAGTACTTC
TRBV2	-	TRBJ2-7	-	CASSQDLKGGYEQYF	TGTGCCAGCAGTCAGGATTTGAAGGGGGGCTACGAGCAGTACTTC
TRBV27	TRBD1	TRBJ1-4	-	CASRDRGIGGEKLFF	TGTGCCAGCAGGGACAGGGGTATTGGTGGTGAAAAACTGTTTTTT
TRBV19	TRBD2	TRBJ2-1	-	CASQQTSGALGGEQFF	TGTGCCAGCCAACAGACTAGCGGGGCCTTAGGGGGTGAGCAGTTCTTC
TRBV7-9	-	TRBJ2-3	-	CASSLSLASRTQYF	TGTGCCAGCAGCTTGTCCCTGGCCAGTAGGACGCAGTATTTT
TRBV19	-	TRBJ1-2	once	CASSPLRANYGYTF	TGTGCCAGTAGTCCCTTAAGGGCAAACTATGGCTACACCTTC
TRBV19	-	TRBJ1-1	-	CASSGIGREAFF	TGTGCCAGTAGTGGAATCGGGAGGGAAGCTTTCTTT
TRBV28	TRBD2	TRBJ2-5	-	CASSSRVGGRNQETQYF	TGTGCCAGCAGTTCACGGGTGGGAGGGAGGAACCAAGAGACCCAGTACTTC
TRBV7-2	-	TRBJ2-7	once	CASSFGSGTEQYF	TGTGCCAGCAGCTTCGGGTCCGGAACCGAGCAGTACTTC
TRBV5-1	TRBD2	TRBJ2-3	-	CASSPGLADSTDTQYF	TGCGCCAGCAGCCCGGGACTAGCGGATAGCACAGATACGCAGTATTTT
TRBV6-1	-	TRBJ2-6	once	CASSVYYGTGANVLTF	TGTGCCAGCAGTGTCTACTACGGAACTGGGGCCAACGTCCTGACTTTC
TRBV5-8	-	TRBJ2-3	-	CASSLGRGTDTQYF	TGTGCCAGCAGCTTGGGCAGGGGTACAGATACGCAGTATTTT
TRBV27	-	TRBJ2-2	-	CASSFGVGTGELFF	TGTGCCAGCAGCTTCGGTGTTGGCACCGGGGAGCTGTTTTTT
TRBV28	-	TRBJ1-2	-	CASSSPAGIHGYTF	TGTGCCAGCAGTTCCCCAGCAGGGATTCATGGCTACACCTTC
TRBV27	-	TRBJ2-5	-	CASSRLRYQETQYF	TGTGCCAGCAGTCGTCTGCGGTACCAAGAGACCCAGTACTTC
TRBV7-2	-	TRBJ2-5	-	CASSLERKETQYF	TGTGCCAGCAGCTTAGAAAGGAAAGAGACCCAGTACTTC
TRBV11-2	-	TRBJ2-1	-	CASSFHDEQFF	TGTGCCAGCAGCTTCCATGATGAGCAGTTCTTC
TRBV27	TRBD2	TRBJ2-1	-	CASSFLAGGPYNEQFF	TGTGCCAGCAGTTTCCTAGCGGGAGGCCCCTACAATGAGCAGTTCTTC
TRBV5-1	TRBD2	TRBJ2-3	-	CASSLGLAGTDTQYF	TGCGCCAGCAGCTTGGGACTAGCGGGCACAGATACGCAGTATTTT
TRBV7-2	-	TRBJ1-2	once	CASSLGPFSSYGYTF	TGTGCCAGCAGTTTGGGACCTTTCTCTAGCTATGGCTACACCTTC
TRBV29-1	-	TRBJ2-5	-	CSVEGETRAGTQYF	TGCAGCGTTGAGGGGGAAACGAGAGCAGGGACCCAGTACTTC
TRBV18	-	TRBJ1-4	-	CASSRGRRVSNEKLFF	TGTGCCAGCTCTCGGGGGCGCAGAGTTTCTAATGAAAAACTGTTTTTT
TRBV5-1	-	TRBJ2-3	-	CASSLGVGAVDTQYF	TGCGCCAGCAGCTTGGGGGTCGGGGCCGTAGATACGCAGTATTTT
TRBV27	-	TRBJ2-6	-	CASSLPGIGANVLTF	TGTGCCAGCAGTTTACCCGGGATTGGGGCCAACGTCCTGACTTTC
TRBV11-2	TRBD1	TRBJ1-4	-	CASSPTGGGEKLFF	TGTGCCAGCAGCCCTACAGGGGGTGGGGAAAAACTGTTTTTT
TRBV6-1	TRBD1	TRBJ2-3	-	CASSERTGRTDTQYF	TGTGCCAGCAGTGAAAGGACAGGGAGGACAGATACGCAGTATTTT
TRBV27	-	TRBJ2-2	-	CASKEYTGELFF	TGTGCCAGCAAGGAATACACCGGGGAGCTGTTTTTT
TRBV28	-	TRBJ2-7	-	CASVDSGRPTYEQYF	TGTGCCAGCGTTGATTCGGGGCGACCGACCTACGAGCAGTACTTC
TRBV7-3	TRBD2	TRBJ2-6	-	CASSLSLAAGANVLTF	TGTGCCAGCAGCCTCTCTCTAGCGGCTGGGGCCAACGTCCTGACTTTC
TRBV4-2	TRBD2	TRBJ2-3	few	CASSQVLGAGTSGSISMQYF	TGTGCCAGCAGCCAAGTCTTAGGAGCCGGGACTAGCGGGAGTATTAGTATGCAGTATTTT
TRBV5-1	-	TRBJ1-1	once	CASSQSTGITEALF	TGCGCCAGCAGCCAATCGACGGGGATAACTGAAGCTCTCTTT
TRBV5-1	-	TRBJ2-7	-	CASSVNPEGQQYF	TGCGCCAGCAGCGTGAACCCCGAGGGGCAACAGTACTTC
TRBV19	-	TRBJ2-5	-	CASSISGEWLTQYF	TGTGCCAGTAGTATATCAGGGGAGTGGCTAACCCAGTACTTC
TRBV2	-	TRBJ2-2	-	CATRRDGNTGELFF	TGTGCCACCAGACGGGACGGGAACACCGGGGAGCTGTTTTTT
TRBV5-4	TRBD2	TRBJ2-2	-	CASSLVRGANTGELFF	TGTGCCAGCAGCTTGGTGCGGGGGGCGAACACCGGGGAGCTGTTTTTT
TRBV11-2	TRBD1	TRBJ1-1	-	CASSFPRQGANTEAFF	TGTGCCAGCAGCTTTCCAAGACAGGGGGCGAACACTGAAGCTTTCTTT
TRBV27	-	TRBJ2-7	-	CASSLGGGKGYEQYF	TGTGCCAGCAGTTTAGGTGGCGGAAAGGGATACGAGCAGTACTTC
TRBV10-1	-	TRBJ1-1	-	CASSAWANTEAFF	TGCGCCAGCAGCGCGTGGGCCAACACTGAAGCTTTCTTT
TRBV10-3	-	TRBJ2-5	few	CASGEETQYF	TGTGCCTCCGGAGAAGAGACCCAGTACTTC
TRBV6-5	TRBD1	TRBJ1-5	-	CASSPTGTGQQPQHF	TGTGCCAGCAGTCCTACCGGGACAGGGCAACAGCCCCAGCATTTT
TRBV19	TRBD2	TRBJ2-7	-	CATAPASGFFYEQYF	TGTGCTACGGCCCCGGCTAGCGGGTTCTTCTACGAGCAGTACTTC
TRBV7-9	TRBD2	TRBJ2-5	-	CASSFRSGSTQETQYF	TGTGCCAGCAGCTTCCGTAGCGGGTCCACCCAAGAGACCCAGTACTTC
TRBV27	TRBD1	TRBJ2-1	-	CASSSPGGRTGMGNEQFF	TGTGCCAGCAGTTCCCCCGGGGGAAGGACAGGGATGGGCAATGAGCAGTTCTTC
TRBV7-9	TRBD2	TRBJ2-7	few	CASSLVVSGAYEQYF	TGTGCCAGCAGCTTAGTTGTTAGCGGGGCATACGAGCAGTACTTC
TRBV12-5	-	TRBJ1-1	few	CASGFGWEGAEAFF	TGTGCTAGTGGTTTCGGGTGGGAAGGGGCTGAAGCTTTCTTT
TRBV7-3	-	TRBJ2-7	few	CASSFRAGDYEQYF	TGTGCCAGCAGCTTTCGGGCCGGGGACTACGAGCAGTACTTC
TRBV6-4	-	TRBJ2-2	-	CASSAIPNTGELFF	TGTGCCAGCAGTGCCATACCGAACACCGGGGAGCTGTTTTTT
TRBV7-8	TRBD1	TRBJ2-7	-	CASSLVGTATTFFYEQYF	TGTGCCAGCAGCTTGGTCGGGACAGCGACAACTTTCTTCTACGAGCAGTACTTC